Reported below is one TCR beta chain. This sample stems from a study of cytomegalovirus exposure and HLA in healthy donors. Primers: 60 Vbeta forward and 13 Jbeta reverse. Sequenced by immunoSEQ multiplex PCR; TCRdb stores in-frame clones only, minus some. Of some 120,000 clones in the sample, around four fifths were seen once. CDR1 is MNHEY, CDR2 SVGAGI, per germline. V was clipped by 8 bases and J by 7 bases, with 18 bases between them. The CDR3 length is 14 residues. The chain employs TRBV6-5 and TRBJ2-1; D may be TRBD2 (6 bases). The sequenced material came from PBMCs. This receptor was taken from a man aged 30 to 45 in good health and CMV-seropositive. In DNA, the CDR3 is TGTGCCAGCCAAGAATCGGGGAGCGGGAATGAGCAGTTCTTC. Translated: CASQESGSGNEQFF.